The present T cell receptor beta chain was sequenced within a study of T cell clonotyping in hematopoietic cell transplantation. About the research overall: Recipient samples before transplant were obtained post-cytoreduction.

Worth noting for this clone: Its antigen is still unknown.

Clones were read by immunoSEQ multiplex PCR, and TCRdb kept only the in-frame ones, dropping some. This table has around 16,000 clones, 93% appearing once. Regarding the study as a whole: Recipient TCR diversity dropped after transplant; expanded clonotypes rose from day 30 to 180. At the given depth, recipient repertoires were over 97% de novo clonotypes. Graft donor and pretransplant recipient Inverse Simpson Index values predicted broader posttransplant TCR diversity.

As to time point: recipient sample about 28 days before transplant, after cytoreduction. The material was peripheral blood mononuclear cells, obtained before stem cell transplant. This receptor was obtained from a man younger than 35 with biphenotypic leukemia. Some clones in this sample may be carry-over from other donors' samples.

This CDR3 is CASSLLAGGLREQYF. CDR3 DNA sequence: TGTGCCAGCAGTTTATTGGCGGGGGGGCTTCGCGAGCAGTACTTC. The chain links TRBV27 to TRBJ2-7; the match to TRBD2 covers 9 bases. The CDR3 has 15 amino acids. V shed 1 base, J shed 6 bases, and the junction held 7 bases outside the gene matches. Germline assignment: CDR1 MNHEY and CDR2 SMNVEV (reference sequence).